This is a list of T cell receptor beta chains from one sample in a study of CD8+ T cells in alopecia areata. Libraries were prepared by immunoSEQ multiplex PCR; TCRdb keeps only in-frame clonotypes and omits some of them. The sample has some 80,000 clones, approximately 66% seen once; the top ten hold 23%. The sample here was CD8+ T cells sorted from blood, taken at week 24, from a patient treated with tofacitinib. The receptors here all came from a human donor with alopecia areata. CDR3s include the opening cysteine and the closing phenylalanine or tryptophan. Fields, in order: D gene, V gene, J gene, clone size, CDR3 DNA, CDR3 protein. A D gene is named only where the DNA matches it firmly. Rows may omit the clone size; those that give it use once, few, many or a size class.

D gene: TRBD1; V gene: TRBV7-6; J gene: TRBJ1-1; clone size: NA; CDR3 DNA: TGTGCCAGCAGGTCCGGACAGGCCTTGAACACTGAAGCTTTCTTT; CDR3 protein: CASRSGQALNTEAFF
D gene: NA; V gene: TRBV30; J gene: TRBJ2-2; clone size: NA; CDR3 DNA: TGTGCCTGGAGTGTCGGGCCTAGCGTACCGAACACCGGGGAGCTGTTTTTT; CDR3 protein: CAWSVGPSVPNTGELFF
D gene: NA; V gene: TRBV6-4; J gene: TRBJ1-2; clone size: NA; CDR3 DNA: TGTGCCAGCAGAGGCAGGGACCCTGGCTACACCTTC; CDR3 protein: CASRGRDPGYTF
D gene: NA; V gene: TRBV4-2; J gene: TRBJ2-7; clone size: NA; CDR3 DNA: TGTGCCAGCAGCCAAGGCCGAGGTGAGCAGTACTTC; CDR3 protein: CASSQGRGEQYF
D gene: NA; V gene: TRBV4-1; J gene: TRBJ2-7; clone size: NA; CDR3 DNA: TGCGCCAGCAGCCAACAACGTACCTACGAGCAGTACTTC; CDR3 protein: CASSQQRTYEQYF
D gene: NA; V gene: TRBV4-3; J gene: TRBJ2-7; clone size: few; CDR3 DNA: TGCGCCAGCAGCCAAGATAGTACCGGGCGGAGCTCCTACGAGCAGTACTTC; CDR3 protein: CASSQDSTGRSSYEQYF
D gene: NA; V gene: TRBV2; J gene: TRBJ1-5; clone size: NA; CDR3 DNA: TGTGCCAGCAGTGAATATCGAAATAGCAATCAGCCCCAGCATTTT; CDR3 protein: CASSEYRNSNQPQHF
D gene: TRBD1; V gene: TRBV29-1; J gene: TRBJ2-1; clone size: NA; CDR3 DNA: TGCAGCGGGGACAGTTACAATGAGCAGTTCTTC; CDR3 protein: CSGDSYNEQFF
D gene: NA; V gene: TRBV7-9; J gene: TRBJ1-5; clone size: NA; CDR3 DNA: TGTGCCAGCAGCTTAGCGGGGGCCAATCAGCCCCAGCATTTT; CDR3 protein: CASSLAGANQPQHF
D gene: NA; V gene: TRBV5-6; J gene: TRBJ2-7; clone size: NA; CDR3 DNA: TGTGCCAGCAGCTACCGGGACACATTATACGAGCAGTACTTC; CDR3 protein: CASSYRDTLYEQYF
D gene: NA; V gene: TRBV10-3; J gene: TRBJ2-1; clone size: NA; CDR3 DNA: TGTGCCATCAGGGGTAGCGAGACTGAGCAGTTCTTC; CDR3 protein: CAIRGSETEQFF
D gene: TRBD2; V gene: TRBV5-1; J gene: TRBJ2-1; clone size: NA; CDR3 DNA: TGCGCCAGCAGCACGGGGACTAGCGGGAGGTTCGATGAGCAGTTCTTC; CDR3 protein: CASSTGTSGRFDEQFF
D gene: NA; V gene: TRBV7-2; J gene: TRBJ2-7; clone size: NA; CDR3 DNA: TGTGCCAGCAGCTTAGGTTCGAGGTACAGGGTGGTCGACGAGCAGTACTTC; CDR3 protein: CASSLGSRYRVVDEQYF
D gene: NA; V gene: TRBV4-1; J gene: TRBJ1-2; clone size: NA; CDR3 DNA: TGCGCCAGCAGCCCCGGGGGAGCTAACTATGGCTACACCTTC; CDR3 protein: CASSPGGANYGYTF
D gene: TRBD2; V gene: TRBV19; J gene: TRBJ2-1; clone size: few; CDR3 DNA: TGTGCCAGTAGTATTTCGGTGGCGGGAGGGTCCTACAATGAGCAGTTCTTC; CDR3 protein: CASSISVAGGSYNEQFF
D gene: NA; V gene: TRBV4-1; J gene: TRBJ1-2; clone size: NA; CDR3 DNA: TGCGCCAGCAGCCAATTGGTTTTGGGGCTAACAGGGAACTATGGCTACACCTTC; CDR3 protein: CASSQLVLGLTGNYGYTF
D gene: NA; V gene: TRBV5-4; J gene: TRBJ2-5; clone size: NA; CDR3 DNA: TGTGCCAGCAGCTTGGAGGGGTCCAGAGGAGAGACCCAGTACTTC; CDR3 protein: CASSLEGSRGETQYF
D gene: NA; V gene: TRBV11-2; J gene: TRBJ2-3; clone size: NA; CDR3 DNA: TGTGCCAGCAGCTTCTGGGCGGGGTCTAGCACAGATACGCAGTATTTT; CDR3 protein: CASSFWAGSSTDTQYF
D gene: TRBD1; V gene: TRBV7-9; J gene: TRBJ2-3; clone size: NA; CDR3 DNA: TGTGCCAGCAGCGGCAGGGGGCGAGCAGATACGCAGTATTTT; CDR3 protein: CASSGRGRADTQYF
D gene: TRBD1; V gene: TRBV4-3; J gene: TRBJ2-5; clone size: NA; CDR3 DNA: TGCGCCAGCAGCCAAGAGCACAGGGGGCAAGAGACCCAGTACTTC; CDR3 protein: CASSQEHRGQETQYF
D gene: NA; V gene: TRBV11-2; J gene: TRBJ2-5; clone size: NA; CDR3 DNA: TGTGCCAGCAGCTTCCTCGCGTCCGGGGAGACCCAGTACTTC; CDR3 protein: CASSFLASGETQYF
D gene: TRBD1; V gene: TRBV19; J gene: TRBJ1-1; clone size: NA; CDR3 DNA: TGTGCCAGTAGTAGGTGGACAGGGCCGAACACTGAAGCTTTCTTT; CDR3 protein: CASSRWTGPNTEAFF
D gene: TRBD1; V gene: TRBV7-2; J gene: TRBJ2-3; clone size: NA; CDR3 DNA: TGTGCCAGCAGCTTAGATAAGGGGGCCAGAGATACGCAGTATTTT; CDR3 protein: CASSLDKGARDTQYF
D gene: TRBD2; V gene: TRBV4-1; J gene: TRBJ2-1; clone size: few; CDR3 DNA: TGCGCCAGCAGCCAAGTAACTAGCGGGAGAAAGGGAAGCCACAATGAGCAGTTCTTC; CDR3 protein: CASSQVTSGRKGSHNEQFF
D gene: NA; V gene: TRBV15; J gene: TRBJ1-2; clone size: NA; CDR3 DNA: TGTGCCACCAGCAGAGATACCATCGGGGCCGGTGGCTACACCTTC; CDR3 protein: CATSRDTIGAGGYTF
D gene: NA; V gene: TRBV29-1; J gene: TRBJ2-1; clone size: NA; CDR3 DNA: TGCAGCGTTGTGGACGGGAGCTATGAGCAGTTCTTC; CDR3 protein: CSVVDGSYEQFF
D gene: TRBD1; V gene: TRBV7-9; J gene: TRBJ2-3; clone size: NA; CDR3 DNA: TGTGCCAGCAGCTTCCGGGACAGGGGCACAGATACGCAGTATTTT; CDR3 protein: CASSFRDRGTDTQYF
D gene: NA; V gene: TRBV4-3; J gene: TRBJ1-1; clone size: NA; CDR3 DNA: TGCGCCAGCAGCCAAGGTCCGAACACTGAAGCTTTCTTT; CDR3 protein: CASSQGPNTEAFF
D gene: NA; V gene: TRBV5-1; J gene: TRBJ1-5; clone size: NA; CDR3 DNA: TGCGCCAGCAGTGCGCGACAGTACAATCAGCCCCAGCATTTT; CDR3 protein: CASSARQYNQPQHF
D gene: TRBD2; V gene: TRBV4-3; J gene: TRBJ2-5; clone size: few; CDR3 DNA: TGCGCCAGCAGCCAATCCGTAGCGGGGGGAGAGACCCAGTACTTC; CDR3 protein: CASSQSVAGGETQYF
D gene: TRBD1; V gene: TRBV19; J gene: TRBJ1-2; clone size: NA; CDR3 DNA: TGTGCCAGTAGTCTACCCCCAACAGGGGCGCCCGGCTACACCTTC; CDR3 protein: CASSLPPTGAPGYTF
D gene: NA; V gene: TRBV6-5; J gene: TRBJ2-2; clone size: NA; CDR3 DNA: TGTGCCAGCAGTTACTCGATTGGGCCTGGGGAGCTGTTTTTT; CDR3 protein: CASSYSIGPGELFF
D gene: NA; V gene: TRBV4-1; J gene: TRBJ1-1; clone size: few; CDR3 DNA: TGCGCCAGCAGCCAATACGCGGGCGGGAACACTGAAGCTTTCTTT; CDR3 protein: CASSQYAGGNTEAFF
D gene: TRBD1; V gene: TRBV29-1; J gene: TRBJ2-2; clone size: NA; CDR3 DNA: TGCAGCGTTGAAGATACCGGGACAGCGAACACCGGGGAGCTGTTTTTT; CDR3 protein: CSVEDTGTANTGELFF
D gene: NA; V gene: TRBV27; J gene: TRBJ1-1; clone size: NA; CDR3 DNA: TGTGCCAGCAGTCTCGGGACTTTGCGCACTGAAGCTTTCTTT; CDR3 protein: CASSLGTLRTEAFF
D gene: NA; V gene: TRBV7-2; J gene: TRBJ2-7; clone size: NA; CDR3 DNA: TGTGCCAGCAGCCCAGGGACTTATAGCTCCTACGAGCAGTACTTC; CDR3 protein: CASSPGTYSSYEQYF
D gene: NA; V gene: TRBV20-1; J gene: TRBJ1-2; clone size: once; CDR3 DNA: TGCAGTCGTAACTATGGCTACACCTTC; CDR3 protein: CSRNYGYTF